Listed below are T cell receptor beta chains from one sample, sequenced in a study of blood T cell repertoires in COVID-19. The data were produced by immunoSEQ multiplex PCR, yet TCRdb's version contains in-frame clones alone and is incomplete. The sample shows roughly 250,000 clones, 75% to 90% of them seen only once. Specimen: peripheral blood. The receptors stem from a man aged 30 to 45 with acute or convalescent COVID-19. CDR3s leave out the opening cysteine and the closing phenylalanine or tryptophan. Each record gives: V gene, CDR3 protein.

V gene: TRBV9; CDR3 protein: ASSATGNTEAF
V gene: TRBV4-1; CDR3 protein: ASSQDLAPSARFDEQY
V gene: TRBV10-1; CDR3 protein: ASSEGQGTREQY
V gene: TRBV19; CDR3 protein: ASKLGQGVGLPQH
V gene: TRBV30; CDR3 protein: AWSRQGVTEAF
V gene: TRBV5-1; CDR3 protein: ASSSVTGVLEAF
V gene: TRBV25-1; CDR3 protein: ASSPGGSKYEQF
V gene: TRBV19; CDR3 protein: ASSIDHRGNQPQH
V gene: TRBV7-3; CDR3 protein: ASSLSSHNEQF
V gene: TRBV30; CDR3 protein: AWSLGPYGYT
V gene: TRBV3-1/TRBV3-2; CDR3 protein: ASSQLLLEPTKMVLRTQETQY
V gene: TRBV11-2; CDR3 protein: ASSYTADSSYEQY
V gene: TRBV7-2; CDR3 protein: ASSPAGVPTEAF
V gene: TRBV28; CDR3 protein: ASSLRTGGAF
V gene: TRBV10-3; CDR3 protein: ATGQGLTDTQY
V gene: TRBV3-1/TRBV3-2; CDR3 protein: ASSQGALGRESYEQY
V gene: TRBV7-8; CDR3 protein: ASSLDREGTQY
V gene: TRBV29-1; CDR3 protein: SVTATGNYGYT
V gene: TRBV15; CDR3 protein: ATSRWTSSNTQY
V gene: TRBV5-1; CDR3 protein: ASSLAKTSSYNEQF
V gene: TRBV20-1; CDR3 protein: SASRSEDYGYT
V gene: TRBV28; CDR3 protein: ASSSPGRVGVRYGYT
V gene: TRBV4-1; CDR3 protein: ASSFAGGYT
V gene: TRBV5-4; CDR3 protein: ASSWGGREYNEQF
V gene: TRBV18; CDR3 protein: ASSQLDSLNSPLH
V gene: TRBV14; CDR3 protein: ASSPFGTSGGSSTGELF
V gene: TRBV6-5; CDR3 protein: ASGRVDEKLF
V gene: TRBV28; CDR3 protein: GKRDTGELF
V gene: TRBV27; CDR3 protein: ASGTGGDSPLH
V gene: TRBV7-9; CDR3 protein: ASSPGQNYGYT
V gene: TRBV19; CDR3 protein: ASSTGFGGYEQY
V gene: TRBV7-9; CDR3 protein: ASSLMRDNGYT
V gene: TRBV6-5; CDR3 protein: ASSPGGRYTIY
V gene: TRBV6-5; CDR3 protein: ASSYGRGSEQF
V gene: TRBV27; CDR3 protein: ASRTRKGTIHGANVLT
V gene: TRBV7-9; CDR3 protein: ASSLIGGTEAF
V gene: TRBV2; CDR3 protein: ASSGGQSNTEAF
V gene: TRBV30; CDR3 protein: AWSAQVSRVYGYT
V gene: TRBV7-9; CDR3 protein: ASSHSPFLNSPLH
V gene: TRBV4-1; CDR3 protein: ASSPGQGAFYGYT
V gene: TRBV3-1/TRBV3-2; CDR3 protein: ASSHRRAGDTDTQY
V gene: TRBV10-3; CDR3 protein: AISLGGGTDTQY
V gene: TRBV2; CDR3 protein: AGGTGNSPLH
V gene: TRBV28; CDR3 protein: ASSLTGQGAFTEAF
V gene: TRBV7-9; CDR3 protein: ASSLGGASETQY
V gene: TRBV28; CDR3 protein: ASLGQGNYGYT
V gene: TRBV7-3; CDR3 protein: ASSALPGQSTDTQY
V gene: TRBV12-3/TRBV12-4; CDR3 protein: ASSRRFYSQY
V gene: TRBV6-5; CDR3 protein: ASTLTGGMNTEAF
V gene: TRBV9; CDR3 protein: ASSAGLAVRSGTDTQY
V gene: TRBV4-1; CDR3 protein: ASSQATGGAYEAF